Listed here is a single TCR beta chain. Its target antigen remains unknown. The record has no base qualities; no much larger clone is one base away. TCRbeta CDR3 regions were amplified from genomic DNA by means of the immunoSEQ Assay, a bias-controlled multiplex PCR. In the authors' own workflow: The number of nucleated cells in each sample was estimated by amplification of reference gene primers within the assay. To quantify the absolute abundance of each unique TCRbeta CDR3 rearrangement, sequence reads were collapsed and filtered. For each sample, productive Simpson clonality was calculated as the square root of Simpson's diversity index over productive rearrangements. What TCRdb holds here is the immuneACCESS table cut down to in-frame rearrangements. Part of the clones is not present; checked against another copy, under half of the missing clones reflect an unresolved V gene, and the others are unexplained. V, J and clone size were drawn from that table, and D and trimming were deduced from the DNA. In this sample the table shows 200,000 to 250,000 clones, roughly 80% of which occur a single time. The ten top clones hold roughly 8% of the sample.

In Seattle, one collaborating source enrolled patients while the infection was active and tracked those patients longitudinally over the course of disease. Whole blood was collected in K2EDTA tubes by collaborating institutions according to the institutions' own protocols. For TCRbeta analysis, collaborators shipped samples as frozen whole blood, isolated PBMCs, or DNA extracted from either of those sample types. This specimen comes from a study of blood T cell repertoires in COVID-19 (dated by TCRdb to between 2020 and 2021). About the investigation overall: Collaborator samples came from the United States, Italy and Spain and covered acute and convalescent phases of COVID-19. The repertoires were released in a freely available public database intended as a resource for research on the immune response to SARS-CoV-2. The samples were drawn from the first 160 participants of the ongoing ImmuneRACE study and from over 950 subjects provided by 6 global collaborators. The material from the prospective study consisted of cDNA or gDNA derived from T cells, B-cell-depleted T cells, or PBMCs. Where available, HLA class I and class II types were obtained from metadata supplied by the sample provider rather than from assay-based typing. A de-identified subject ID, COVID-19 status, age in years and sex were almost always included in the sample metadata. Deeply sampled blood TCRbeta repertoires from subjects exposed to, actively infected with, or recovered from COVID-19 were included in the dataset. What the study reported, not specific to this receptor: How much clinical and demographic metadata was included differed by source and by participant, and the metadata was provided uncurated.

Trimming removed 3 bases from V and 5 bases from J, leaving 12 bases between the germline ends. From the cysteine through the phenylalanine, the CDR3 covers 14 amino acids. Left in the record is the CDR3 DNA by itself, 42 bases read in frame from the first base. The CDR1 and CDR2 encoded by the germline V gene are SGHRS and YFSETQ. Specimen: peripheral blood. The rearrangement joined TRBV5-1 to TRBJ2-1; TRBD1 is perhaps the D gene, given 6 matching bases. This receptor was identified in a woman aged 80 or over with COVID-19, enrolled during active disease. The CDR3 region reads CASSWAGDDNEQFF. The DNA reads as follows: TGCGCCAGCAGCTGGGCAGGGGATGACAATGAGCAGTTCTTC. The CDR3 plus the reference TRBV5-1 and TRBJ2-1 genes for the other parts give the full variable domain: KAGVTQTPRYLIKTRGQQVTLSCSPISGHRSVSWYQQTPGQGLQFLFEYFSETQRNKGNFPGRFSGRQFSNSRSEMNVSTLELGDSALYLCASSWAGDDNEQFFGPGTRLTVL.